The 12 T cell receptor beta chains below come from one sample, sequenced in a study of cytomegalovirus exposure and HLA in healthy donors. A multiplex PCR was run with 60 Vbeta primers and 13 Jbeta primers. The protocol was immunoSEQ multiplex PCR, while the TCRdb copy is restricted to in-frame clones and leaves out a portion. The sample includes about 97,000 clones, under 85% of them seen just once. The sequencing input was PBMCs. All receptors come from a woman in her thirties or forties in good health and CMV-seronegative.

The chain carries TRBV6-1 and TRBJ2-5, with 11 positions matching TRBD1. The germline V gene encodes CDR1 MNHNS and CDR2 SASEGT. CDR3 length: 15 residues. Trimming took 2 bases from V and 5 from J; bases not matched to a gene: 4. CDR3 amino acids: CASSERTGGRETQYF. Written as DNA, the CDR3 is TGTGCCAGCAGTGAAAGGACAGGGGGCAGGGAGACCCAGTACTTC.

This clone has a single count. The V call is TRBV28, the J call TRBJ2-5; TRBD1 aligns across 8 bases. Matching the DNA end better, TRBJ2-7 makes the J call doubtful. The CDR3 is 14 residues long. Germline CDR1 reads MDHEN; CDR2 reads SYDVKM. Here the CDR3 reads CASSFPGGAYEQYF. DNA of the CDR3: TGTGCCAGCAGTTTTCCAGGGGGCGCGTACGAGCAGTACTTC.

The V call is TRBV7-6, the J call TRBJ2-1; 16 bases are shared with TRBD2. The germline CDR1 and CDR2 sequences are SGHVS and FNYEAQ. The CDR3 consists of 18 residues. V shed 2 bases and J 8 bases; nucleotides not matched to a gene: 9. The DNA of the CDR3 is TGTGCCAGCAGCTTACCCCGTGGGACTAGCGGGGGGGTGGATGAGCAGTTCTTC. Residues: CASSLPRGTSGGVDEQFF.

CDR3 sequence reads: CASSEGRTDTQYF. In DNA, the CDR3 is TGTGCCAGCAGTGAGGGCCGCACAGATACGCAGTATTTT. The genes are TRBV2 and TRBJ2-3; D is ambiguous. The CDR3 covers 13 residues. Trimming left V 3 bases short and J 1 base short, with 5 bases between. Germline V gives CDR1 SNHLY, CDR2 FYNNEI.

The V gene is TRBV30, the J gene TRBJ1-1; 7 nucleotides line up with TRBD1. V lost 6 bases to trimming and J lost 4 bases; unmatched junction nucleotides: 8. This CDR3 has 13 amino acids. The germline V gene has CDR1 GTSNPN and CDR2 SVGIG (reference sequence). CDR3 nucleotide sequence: TGTGCCTGCCAGGGGGGTAGGTTCACTGAAGCTTTCTTT. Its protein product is CACQGGRFTEAFF.

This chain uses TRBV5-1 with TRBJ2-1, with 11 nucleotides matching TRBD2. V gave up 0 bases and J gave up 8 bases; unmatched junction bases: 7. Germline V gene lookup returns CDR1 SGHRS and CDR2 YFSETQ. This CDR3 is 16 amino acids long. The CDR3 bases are TGCGCCAGCAGCTTGGAGACGACTAGCGGGATGTATGAGCAGTTCTTC. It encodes CASSLETTSGMYEQFF.

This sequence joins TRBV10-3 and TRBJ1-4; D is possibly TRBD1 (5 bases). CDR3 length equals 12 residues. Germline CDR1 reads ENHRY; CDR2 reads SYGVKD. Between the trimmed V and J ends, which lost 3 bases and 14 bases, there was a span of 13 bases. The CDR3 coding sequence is TGTGCCATCAGTGACGACAGCCAAAGGCTGTTTTTT. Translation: CAISDDSQRLFF.

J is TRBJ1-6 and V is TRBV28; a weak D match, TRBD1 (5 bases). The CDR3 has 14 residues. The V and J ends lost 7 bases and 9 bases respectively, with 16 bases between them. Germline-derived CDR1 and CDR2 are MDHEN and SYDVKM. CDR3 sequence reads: CASKKGHQGSPLHF. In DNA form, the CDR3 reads TGTGCCAGCAAGAAGGGGCACCAGGGTTCACCCCTCCACTTT.

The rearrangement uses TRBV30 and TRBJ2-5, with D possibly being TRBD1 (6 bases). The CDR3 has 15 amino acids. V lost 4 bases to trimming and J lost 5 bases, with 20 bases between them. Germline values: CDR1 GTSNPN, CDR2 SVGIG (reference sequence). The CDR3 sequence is CAWTLLEHRAETQYF. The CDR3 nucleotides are TGTGCCTGGACCCTACTAGAACACAGGGCTGAGACCCAGTACTTC.

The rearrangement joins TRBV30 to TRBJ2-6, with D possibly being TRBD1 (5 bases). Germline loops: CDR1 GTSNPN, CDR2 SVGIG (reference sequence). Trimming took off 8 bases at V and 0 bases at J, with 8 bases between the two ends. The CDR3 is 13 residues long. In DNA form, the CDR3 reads TGTGCCCAAGACAGCTCTGGGGCCAACGTCCTGACTTTC. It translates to CAQDSSGANVLTF. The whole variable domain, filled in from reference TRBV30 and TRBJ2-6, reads SQTIHQWPATLVQPVGSPLSLECTVEGTSNPNLYWYRQAAGRGLQLLFYSVGIGQISSEVPQNLSASRPQDRQFILSSKKLLLSDSGFYLCAQDSSGANVLTFGAGSRLTVL.

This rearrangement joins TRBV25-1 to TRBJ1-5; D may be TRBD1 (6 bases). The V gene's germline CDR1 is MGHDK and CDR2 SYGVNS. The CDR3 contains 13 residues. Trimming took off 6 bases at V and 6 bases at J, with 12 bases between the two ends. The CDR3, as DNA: TGTGCCAGCAGCGAGGGGGGGAGTCAGCCCCAGCATTTT. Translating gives CASSEGGSQPQHF.

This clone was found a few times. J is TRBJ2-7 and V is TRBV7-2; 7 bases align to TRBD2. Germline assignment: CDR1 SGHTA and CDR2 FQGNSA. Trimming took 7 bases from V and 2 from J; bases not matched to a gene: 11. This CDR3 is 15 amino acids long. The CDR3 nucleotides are TGTGCCAGCACCCCTGGGGGGGTCTTAACCTACGAGCAGTACTTC. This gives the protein CASTPGGVLTYEQYF. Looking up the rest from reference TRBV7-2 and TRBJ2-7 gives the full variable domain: GAGVSQSPSNKVTEKGKDVELRCDPISGHTALYWYRQSLGQGLEFLIYFQGNSAPDKSGLPSDRFSAERTGGSVSTLTIQRTQQEDSAVYLCASTPGGVLTYEQYFGPGTRLTVT.